This T cell receptor (beta chain) was captured by sequencing in a study of PD-L1 blockade in urothelial cancer. Study-wide context: Across blood samples, T cells had a median count of 141,255.

Using immunoSEQ multiplex PCR, the repertoire was profiled, and TCRdb retains in-frame clones only, with some absent. The sample includes 85,000 to 90,000 clones, more than 75% of them seen just once. Time point meaning: pretreatment peripheral blood. This specimen was PBMCs, taken around atezolizumab (anti-PD-L1) treatment. This receptor was taken from a man in his sixties with urothelial cancer.

CDR3 region: CASRMTRDSGREQFF. CDR3 coding DNA: TGTGCCAGCAGGATGACACGGGACTCCGGACGGGAGCAGTTCTTC. The chain uses TRBV27 and TRBJ2-1; tentatively, D is TRBD2 (6 bases). Germline CDR1 MNHEY, CDR2 SMNVEV (reference sequence). The germline V and J ends were trimmed by 6 bases and 10 bases, with 22 bases remaining between them. The CDR3 sequence is 15 residues long.